The 30 T cell receptor beta chains below come from one sample, sequenced in a study of identical twins. In TCRdb, the 5' RACE reads were re-called with MiXCR into one record per CDR3 protein. The profile shows a few hundred thousand distinct CDR3 sequences, just under 10% of them singletons. This sample also appeared in a second study, on yellow fever vaccine responses in identical twins.

The sequencing sample was made of PBMCs. These receptors were obtained from a woman aged 18-30 years in good health.

This rearrangement joins TRBV6-1 to TRBJ2-7; D may be TRBD1 or TRBD2 (5 bases each). The CDR3 contains 15 residues. From germline, CDR1 is MNHNS and CDR2 SASEGT. Trimming removed 5 bases at V and 1 base at J, with 15 bases between. The CDR3 loop is CASSPGTVKSYEQYF. Here the CDR3 DNA reads TGTGCCAGCAGTCCCGGGACGGTGAAATCCTACGAGCAGTACTTC.

This clonotype has just a few counts. The chain combines TRBV14 with TRBJ2-1; no reliable D call. Germline-derived CDR1 and CDR2 are SGHDN and FVKESK. The CDR3 covers 13 residues. Trimming removed 2 bases from V and 10 bases from J, with 12 bases in between. The CDR3 spells CASSQRVGYEQFF. CDR3 nucleotides: TGTGCCAGCAGCCAAAGGGTAGGGTACGAGCAGTTCTTC.

The V and J genes are TRBV4-3 and TRBJ2-5, with 8 bases matching TRBD2. CDR3 size: 16 residues. Germline V gene sequence: CDR1 LGHNA, CDR2 YSLEER. The junction had 4 bases not matched to a gene; V was cut back by 0 bases and J by 1 base. The CDR3 spells CASSQDLLAAQETQYF. CDR3 DNA: TGCGCCAGCAGCCAAGATCTACTAGCGGCCCAAGAGACCCAGTACTTC.

This clonotype was seen at least ten times. V usage is TRBV12-3 or TRBV12-4 and J usage is TRBJ1-3; D is unclear. V was clipped by 5 bases and J by 0 bases, with 8 bases between them. This CDR3 is built from 14 residues. This CDR3 is CASSTWGSGNTIYF. The CDR3 coding sequence is TGTGCCAGCAGTACCTGGGGCTCTGGAAACACCATATATTTT.

This clonotype was observed at least ten times. The chain carries TRBV21-1 and TRBJ2-7; the table's D call of TRBD1 was not tested on the DNA. TRBV21-1 is described as a pseudogene. This CDR3 comprises 16 residues. The CDR3 loop is CANSTPDRGQTYEQYF. For the CDR3, the DNA is TGTGCCAACTCCACCCCCGACAGGGGGCAAACCTACGAGCAGTACTTC.

The genes are TRBV6-1 and TRBJ2-1; 7 bases are a match to TRBD2. The CDR3 spans 16 residues. Germline assignment: CDR1 MNHNS and CDR2 SASEGT. Trimming cost V 6 bases and J 6 bases; bases outside gene matches: 14. The DNA of the CDR3 is TGTGCCAGCAGCTCAGCGGGGAGGCGGGGTTTCAATGAGCAGTTCTTC. Translation gives CASSSAGRRGFNEQFF.

Only a few counts were recorded for this clonotype. The J gene is TRBJ1-5, the V gene TRBV4-2; 9 bases are shared with TRBD1. V lost 0 bases and J lost 7; bases outside the gene matches: 4. The CDR3 length is 15 residues. Germline-derived CDR1 and CDR2 are LGHNA and YNFKEQ. The CDR3 nucleotides are TGTGCCAGCAGCCAAGAGGACAGGGGAGAGCAGCCCCAGCATTTT. Its protein is CASSQEDRGEQPQHF.

This clonotype occurred a few times. The chain uses TRBV7-9 and TRBJ2-7; TRBD1 might be the D (6 bases). The CDR3 length is 13 residues. Germline CDR1 and CDR2: SEHNR and FQNEAQ (reference sequence). CDR3 in DNA: TGTGCGCTGGGGACAACCCTTTCCTACGAGCAGTACTTC. It specifies CALGTTLSYEQYF.

This clonotype was picked up a small number of times. The chain couples TRBV2 to TRBJ1-6, with a possible D match to TRBD1 (6 bases). The CDR3 totals 16 residues. Looked up from germline, CDR1 is SNHLY and CDR2 is FYNNEI. V was cut by 3 bases and J by 5 bases, with 14 bases left in between. The CDR3 sequence is CASSDQGTHNNSPLHF. The CDR3 bases are TGTGCCAGCAGTGATCAGGGGACCCATAATAATTCACCCCTCCACTTT.

There are a few counts of this clonotype. This chain uses TRBV12-3 or TRBV12-4 with TRBJ2-6; D may be TRBD1 (6 bases). Trimming removed 6 bases at V and 2 bases at J, with 11 bases between. The CDR3 contains 15 residues. CDR3 in amino acids: CASSHRTAGANVLTF. For the CDR3, the DNA is TGTGCCAGCAGCCATAGGACAGCTGGGGCCAACGTCCTGACTTTC.

This clonotype occurred many times. The CDR3 sequence is CASSRMKQGGLTDTQYF. DNA for the CDR3: TGTGCCAGCAGCCGTATGAAACAGGGAGGGTTAACAGATACGCAGTATTTT. The V gene is TRBV4-2, the J gene TRBJ2-3, with D possibly TRBD2 on 7 matching bases. Germline V CDR1 and CDR2: LGHNA, YNFKEQ. The CDR3 consists of 17 residues. Trimming removed 4 bases from V and 3 bases from J, with 20 bases in between.

There are a few counts of this clonotype. The chain carries TRBV27 and TRBJ2-2, with no clear D. The germline gives CDR1 MNHEY, CDR2 SMNVEV (reference sequence). This CDR3 is 15 amino acids long. Trimming cost V 3 bases and J 5 bases, with 13 bases left between them. CDR3 in DNA: TGTGCCAGCAGTTTTCGGCAGGCTCGGACCGGGGAGCTGTTTTTT. Its protein product is CASSFRQARTGELFF.

This chain connects TRBV20-1 to TRBJ2-7; 12 bases are a match to TRBD2. With V trimmed by 6 bases and J by 0 bases, 9 bases remained unmatched. The germline V gene encodes CDR1 DFQATT and CDR2 SNEGSKA (reference sequence). The CDR3 extends over 16 amino acids. The CDR3 region is CSAPGLAGLSSYEQYF. In nucleotides, the CDR3 is TGCAGTGCCCCAGGACTAGCGGGGCTAAGCTCCTACGAGCAGTACTTC.

Only a few counts were recorded for this clonotype. V gene TRBV5-6 combines with J gene TRBJ1-1; 7 bases line up with TRBD1. This CDR3 is built from 13 residues. Germline trimming cut 4 bases from V and 8 bases from J; bases unmatched to any gene: 8. Looked up from germline, CDR1 is SGHDT and CDR2 is YYEEEE. The CDR3, as DNA: TGTGCCAGCAGCGGAAGGGGGCGGGACGAAGCTTTCTTT. It yields the protein CASSGRGRDEAFF.

The table lists this clonotype with many counts. V and J are TRBV5-1 and TRBJ2-1, with 8 positions matching TRBD1. CDR3 length: 16 residues. Germline lookup yields CDR1 SGHRS and CDR2 YFSETQ. With 0 bases clipped from V and 2 bases from J, the junction kept 4 bases outside the gene matches. The CDR3 DNA is TGCGCCAGCAGCTTGGCCGGGACAGGAGCCTACAATGAGCAGTTCTTC. Amino acids: CASSLAGTGAYNEQFF.

This clonotype has only a few counts. This chain joins TRBV7-2 and TRBJ2-1; TRBD1 matches 8 bases. With V trimmed by 1 base and J by 4 bases, 3 bases remained unmatched. CDR1 is SGHTA and CDR2 is FQGNSA in the germline V gene. This CDR3 spans 15 amino acids. This chain's CDR3 is CASSLDRGNYNEQFF. CDR3 sequence (DNA): TGTGCCAGCAGCTTAGACAGGGGGAATTACAATGAGCAGTTCTTC.

The chain combines TRBV7-8 with TRBJ2-7; TRBD2 is a possible D gene (5 bases). This CDR3 comprises 14 residues. Germline CDR1 and CDR2: SGHVS and FQNEAQ. Trimming took off 1 base at V and 2 bases at J, with 9 bases between the two ends. The CDR3 bases are TGTGCCAGCAGCTTAGGCGGGCACACCTACGAGCAGTACTTC. Its translation is CASSLGGHTYEQYF.

This clonotype came up many times. V is TRBV7-8 and J is TRBJ2-1; maybe TRBD1 (6 bases). The ends were cut back, 6 bases at V and 1 base at J, with 19 bases in the middle. Per germline, CDR1 SGHVS and CDR2 FQNEAQ. CDR3 length: 17 residues. Written as DNA, the CDR3 is TGTGCCAGCAGACAGGGTCCAAGGGACGTATCCTACAATGAGCAGTTCTTC. Translated: CASRQGPRDVSYNEQFF. Full variable domain (missing parts from reference TRBV7-8 and TRBJ2-1): GAGVSQSPRYKVAKRGQDVALRCDPISGHVSLFWYQQALGQGPEFLTYFQNEAQLDKSGLPSDRFFAERPEGSVSTLKIQRTQQEDSAVYLCASRQGPRDVSYNEQFFGPGTRLTVL.

This clonotype was picked up a small number of times. The V gene is TRBV7-8, the J gene TRBJ2-1, with unresolved D. Germline V lookup: CDR1 SGHVS, CDR2 FQNEAQ. CDR3 length: 16 amino acids. V lost 2 bases to trimming and J lost 2 bases, with 13 bases between them. CDR3 amino acids: CASSLLPGPPYNEQFF. In DNA, the CDR3 is TGTGCCAGCAGCTTACTCCCCGGGCCTCCCTACAATGAGCAGTTCTTC.

This rearrangement joins TRBV30 to TRBJ2-2, with D tentatively TRBD1 (6 bases). This CDR3 is built from 13 residues. V was cut by 5 bases and J by 5 bases, with 12 bases left in between. Germline-derived CDR1 and CDR2 are GTSNPN and SVGIG (reference sequence). CDR3 sequence (DNA): TGTGCCTGGTACAGGGAGACAACCGGGGAGCTGTTTTTT. Encoded protein: CAWYRETTGELFF.

This clonotype was observed at least ten times. V is TRBV29-1 and J is TRBJ2-1, with 11 bases aligning to TRBD1. V lost 4 bases and J lost 7; bases outside the gene matches: 6. Germline CDR1 reads SQVTM; CDR2 reads ANQGSEA. There are 14 residues in the CDR3. The CDR3 spells CSVARDRGGNEQFF. The CDR3 nucleotides are TGCAGCGTTGCCCGGGACAGGGGGGGGAATGAGCAGTTCTTC.

This clonotype was seen only a few times. This rearrangement joins TRBV7-2 to TRBJ1-4; no clear D gene. Looked up from germline, CDR1 is SGHTA and CDR2 is FQGNSA. CDR3 size: 16 residues. Trimming removed 5 bases at V and 0 bases at J, with 13 bases between. CDR3: CASSSGRTTTNEKLFF. The CDR3, as DNA: TGTGCCAGCAGCAGTGGACGGACCACAACTAATGAAAAACTGTTTTTT.

The table lists this clonotype with a few counts. CDR3 amino acids: CASSDRLAGQFF. The CDR3 nucleotides are TGTGCCAGCAGCGATCGACTAGCGGGGCAGTTCTTC. The rearrangement uses TRBV7-2 and TRBJ2-1; 10 bases fit TRBD2. J lost 12 bases, V lost 5 bases, and 4 bases had no gene match. The CDR3 loop spans 12 amino acids. Germline V gene lookup returns CDR1 SGHTA and CDR2 FQGNSA.

The V call is TRBV15, the J call TRBJ2-1; D possibly corresponds to TRBD2 (6 bases). The V gene lost 4 bases and the J gene lost 7 bases, with 14 bases spanning the gap. The germline CDR1 and CDR2 sequences are LNHNV and YYDKDF (reference sequence). The CDR3 totals 14 residues. The CDR3 sequence: CATSIGGPSNEQFF. The CDR3 DNA reads as TGTGCCACCAGCATAGGAGGGCCCTCGAATGAGCAGTTCTTC.

This clonotype was recorded a few times. The chain couples TRBV11-2 to TRBJ2-3; 11 nucleotides line up with TRBD2. The CDR3 loop spans 18 amino acids. Trimming cost V 5 bases and J 0 bases; bases outside gene matches: 10. Germline values: CDR1 SGHAT, CDR2 FQNNGV. Written as DNA, the CDR3 is TGTGCCAGCAGCAAACTAGCGGGGGAAGTCTCGAGCACAGATACGCAGTATTTT. This gives the protein CASSKLAGEVSSTDTQYF.

The CDR3: CASSLGVRAKNIQYF. The CDR3 DNA reads TGTGCCAGCAGTTTAGGTGTGAGGGCCAAAAACATTCAGTACTTC. This chain joins TRBV28 and TRBJ2-4; D gene unclear. Trimming shortened V by 2 bases and J by 1 base, and 9 bases separated the two germline ends. Germline CDR1 and CDR2: MDHEN and SYDVKM. The CDR3 has 15 amino acids.

This clonotype was counted at least ten times. V and J are TRBV5-1 and TRBJ2-3, with 7 bases matching TRBD2. J gave up 3 bases and V 3 bases, and 10 bases lay outside the gene matches. This CDR3 has 16 amino acids. Germline CDR1 is SGHRS and CDR2 is YFSETQ. The CDR3 bases are TGCGCCAGCAGCTCATCCGGGACTAAATTGACAGATACGCAGTATTTT. Amino acids: CASSSSGTKLTDTQYF.

This clonotype was seen repeatedly, ten times or more. The V gene is TRBV12-3 or TRBV12-4, the J gene TRBJ2-1; D may be TRBD2 (6 bases). With 3 bases removed from V and 4 bases from J, the gap between germline ends came to 13 bases. This CDR3 region has 15 residues. The CDR3 DNA reads as TGTGCCAGCAGTTTCCGTAGCGGAGGATACAATGAGCAGTTCTTC. It codes for CASSFRSGGYNEQFF.

V usage is TRBV27 and J usage is TRBJ2-4; 7 bases are a match to TRBD2. The CDR3 has 17 amino acids. The V and J ends lost 3 bases and 0 bases, in that order; junction bases with no gene match: 8. Germline V gene sequence: CDR1 MNHEY, CDR2 SMNVEV (reference sequence). CDR3 amino acids: CASSLGPSGKAKNIQYF. DNA for the CDR3: TGTGCCAGCAGTTTGGGCCCTAGCGGAAAAGCCAAAAACATTCAGTACTTC.

On this clonotype: One base away lies a much larger clone, so this may be a sequencing read error. The V gene is TRBV12-3 or TRBV12-4, the J gene TRBJ1-1; no clear D gene. The V and J ends lost 6 bases and 6 bases respectively, with 17 bases between them. CDR3 length: 14 residues. The CDR3 DNA sequence: TGTGCCAGCAGGTTAAACAGCAGGATGGCTGAAGCTTTCTTT. This gives the protein CASRLNSRMAEAFF.